The entry that follows covers one TCR beta chain sequence. The sample comes from a study of early T cells in non-severe SARS-CoV-2 infection. V was shortened by 1 base and J by 0 bases, with 9 bases between the two germline ends. Germline lookup yields CDR1 LGHNA and CDR2 YSLEER. The CDR3 totals 15 residues. Attached unique molecular identifiers marked individual cDNA molecules. TCRdb re-derived calls from the 5' RACE reads in MiXCR, one entry per CDR3 protein. Among tens of thousands of distinct CDR3 sequences listed, roughly 8.2% were seen once. This chain joins TRBV4-3 and TRBJ1-1; no clear D. Sequenced here: whole blood, sampled at baseline. The receptor was derived from an adult who was a healthcare worker with PCR-confirmed SARS-CoV-2 infection or an uninfected control (not recorded which). The CDR3: CASSQGRFLNTEAFF. The DNA of the CDR3 is TGCGCCAGCAGCCAAGGACGCTTCCTGAACACTGAAGCTTTCTTT.